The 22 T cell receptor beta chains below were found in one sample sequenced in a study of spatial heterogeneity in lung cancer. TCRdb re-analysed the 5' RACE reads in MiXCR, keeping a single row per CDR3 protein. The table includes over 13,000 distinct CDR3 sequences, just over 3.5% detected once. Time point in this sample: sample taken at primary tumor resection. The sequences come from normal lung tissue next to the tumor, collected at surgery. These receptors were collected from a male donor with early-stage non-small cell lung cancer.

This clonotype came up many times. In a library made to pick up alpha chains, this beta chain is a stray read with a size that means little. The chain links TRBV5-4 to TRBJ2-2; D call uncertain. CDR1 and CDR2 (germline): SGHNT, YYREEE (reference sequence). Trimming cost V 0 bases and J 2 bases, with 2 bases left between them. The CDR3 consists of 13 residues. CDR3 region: CASSLGNTGELFF. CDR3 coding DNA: TGTGCCAGCAGCTTGGGTAACACCGGGGAGCTGTTTTTT.

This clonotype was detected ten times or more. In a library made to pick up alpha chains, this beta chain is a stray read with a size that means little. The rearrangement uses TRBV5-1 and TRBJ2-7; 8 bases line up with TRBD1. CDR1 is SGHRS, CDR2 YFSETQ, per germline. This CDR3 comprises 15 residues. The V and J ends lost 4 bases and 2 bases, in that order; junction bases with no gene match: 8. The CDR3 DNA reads TGCGCCAGCAGCGAACAGGGGGGCGATACCTACGAGCAGTACTTC. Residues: CASSEQGGDTYEQYF.

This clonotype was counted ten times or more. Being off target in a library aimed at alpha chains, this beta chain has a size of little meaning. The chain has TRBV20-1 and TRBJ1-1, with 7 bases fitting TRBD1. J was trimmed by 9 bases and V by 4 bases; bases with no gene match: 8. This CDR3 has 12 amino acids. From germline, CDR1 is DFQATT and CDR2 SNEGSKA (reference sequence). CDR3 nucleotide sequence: TGCAGTGCTATGGAGCGGACAGGCCAAGCTTTCTTT. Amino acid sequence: CSAMERTGQAFF.

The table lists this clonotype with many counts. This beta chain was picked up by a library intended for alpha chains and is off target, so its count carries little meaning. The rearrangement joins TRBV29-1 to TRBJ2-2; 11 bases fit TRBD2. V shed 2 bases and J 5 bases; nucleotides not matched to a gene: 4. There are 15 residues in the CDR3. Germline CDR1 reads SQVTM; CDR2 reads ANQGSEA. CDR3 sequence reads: CSVEKPSGRTGELFF. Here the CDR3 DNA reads TGCAGCGTTGAAAAACCTAGCGGGAGGACCGGGGAGCTGTTTTTT.

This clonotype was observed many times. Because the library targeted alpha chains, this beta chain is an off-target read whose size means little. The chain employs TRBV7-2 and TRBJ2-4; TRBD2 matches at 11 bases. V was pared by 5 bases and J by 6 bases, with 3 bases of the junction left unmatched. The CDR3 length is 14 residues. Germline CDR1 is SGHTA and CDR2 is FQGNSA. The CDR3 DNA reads TGTGCCAGCAGCCCCGGGACTAGCGGAAACATTCAGTACTTC. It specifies CASSPGTSGNIQYF. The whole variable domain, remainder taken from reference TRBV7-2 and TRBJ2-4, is GAGVSQSPSNKVTEKGKDVELRCDPISGHTALYWYRQSLGQGLEFLIYFQGNSAPDKSGLPSDRFSAERTGGSVSTLTIQRTQQEDSAVYLCASSPGTSGNIQYFGAGTRLSVL.

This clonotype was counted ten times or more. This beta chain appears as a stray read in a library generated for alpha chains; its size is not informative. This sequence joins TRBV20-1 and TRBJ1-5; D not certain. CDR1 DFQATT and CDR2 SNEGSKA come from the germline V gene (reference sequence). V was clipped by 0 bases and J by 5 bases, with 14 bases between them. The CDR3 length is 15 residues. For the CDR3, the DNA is TGCAGTGCTAGAGAAGCTATGGGGAACTATCAGCCCCAGCATTTT. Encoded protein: CSAREAMGNYQPQHF.

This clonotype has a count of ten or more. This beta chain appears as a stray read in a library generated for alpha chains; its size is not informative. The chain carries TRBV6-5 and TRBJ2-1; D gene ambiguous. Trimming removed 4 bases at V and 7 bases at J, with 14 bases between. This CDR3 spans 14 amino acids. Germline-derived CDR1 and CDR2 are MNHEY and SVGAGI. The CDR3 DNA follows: TGTGCCAGCAGTTCCGAGGTTGAGGTAAATGAGCAGTTCTTC. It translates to CASSSEVEVNEQFF.

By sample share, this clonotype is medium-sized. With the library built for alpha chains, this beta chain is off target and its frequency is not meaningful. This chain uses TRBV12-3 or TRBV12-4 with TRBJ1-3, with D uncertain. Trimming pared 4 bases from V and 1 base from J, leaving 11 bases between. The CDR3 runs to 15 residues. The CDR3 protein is CASSSPPRSGNTIYF. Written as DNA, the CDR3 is TGTGCCAGCAGTTCCCCCCCTAGGTCTGGAAACACCATATATTTT.

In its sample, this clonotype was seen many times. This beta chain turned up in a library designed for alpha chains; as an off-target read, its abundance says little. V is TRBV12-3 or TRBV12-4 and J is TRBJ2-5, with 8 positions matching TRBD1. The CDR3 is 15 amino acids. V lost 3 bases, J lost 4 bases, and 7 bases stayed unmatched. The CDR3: CASSFSWTGLETQYF. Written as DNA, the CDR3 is TGTGCCAGCAGTTTTTCATGGACAGGGTTAGAGACCCAGTACTTC.

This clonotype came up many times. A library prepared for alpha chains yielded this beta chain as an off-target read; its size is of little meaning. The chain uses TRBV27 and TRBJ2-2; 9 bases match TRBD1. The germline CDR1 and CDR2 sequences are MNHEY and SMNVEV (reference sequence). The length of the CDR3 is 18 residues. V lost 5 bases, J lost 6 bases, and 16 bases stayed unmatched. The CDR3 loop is CASSGARDRVLYAGELFF. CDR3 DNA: TGTGCCAGCAGTGGGGCTCGGGACAGGGTTTTATACGCCGGGGAGCTGTTTTTT.

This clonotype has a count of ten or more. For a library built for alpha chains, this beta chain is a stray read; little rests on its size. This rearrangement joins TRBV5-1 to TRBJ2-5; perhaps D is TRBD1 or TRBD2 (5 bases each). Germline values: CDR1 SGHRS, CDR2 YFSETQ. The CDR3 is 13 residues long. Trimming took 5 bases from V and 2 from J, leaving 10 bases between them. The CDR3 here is CASRRDLQETQYF. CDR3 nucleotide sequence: TGCGCCAGCAGACGGGACCTACAAGAGACCCAGTACTTC.

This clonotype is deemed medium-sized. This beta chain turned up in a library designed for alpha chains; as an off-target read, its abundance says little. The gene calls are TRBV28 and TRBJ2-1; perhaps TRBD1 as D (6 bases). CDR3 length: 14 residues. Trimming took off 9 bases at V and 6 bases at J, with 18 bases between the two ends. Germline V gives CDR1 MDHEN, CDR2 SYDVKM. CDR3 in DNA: TGTGCCAGTCGTCTTCCAGGGGTTGGCAATGAGCAGTTCTTC. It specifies CASRLPGVGNEQFF.

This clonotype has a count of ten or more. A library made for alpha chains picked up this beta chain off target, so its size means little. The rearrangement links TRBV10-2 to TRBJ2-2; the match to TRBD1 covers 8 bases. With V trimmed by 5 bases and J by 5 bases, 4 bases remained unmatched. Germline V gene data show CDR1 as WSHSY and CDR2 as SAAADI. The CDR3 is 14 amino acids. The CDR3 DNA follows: TGCGCCAGCAGTCCCGGACAGGGAACCGGGGAGCTGTTTTTT. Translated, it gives CASSPGQGTGELFF.

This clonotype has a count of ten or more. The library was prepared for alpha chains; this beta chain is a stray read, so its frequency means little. This chain's CDR3 is CASRIVPGAYNEQFF. Written as DNA, the CDR3 is TGCGCCAGCAGGATCGTCCCCGGGGCCTACAATGAGCAGTTCTTC. The chain couples TRBV5-1 to TRBJ2-1; D may be TRBD2 (5 bases). The CDR3 has 15 residues. V lost 5 bases and J 2 bases, leaving 14 bases between the germline ends. Germline lookup yields CDR1 SGHRS and CDR2 YFSETQ.

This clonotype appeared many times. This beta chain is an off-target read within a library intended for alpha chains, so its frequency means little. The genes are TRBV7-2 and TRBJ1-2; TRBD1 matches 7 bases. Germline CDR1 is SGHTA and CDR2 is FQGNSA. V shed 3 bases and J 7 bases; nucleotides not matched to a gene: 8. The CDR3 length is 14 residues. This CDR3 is CASSFRDRAAGYTF. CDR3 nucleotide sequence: TGTGCCAGCAGCTTTCGGGACAGAGCCGCTGGCTACACCTTC.

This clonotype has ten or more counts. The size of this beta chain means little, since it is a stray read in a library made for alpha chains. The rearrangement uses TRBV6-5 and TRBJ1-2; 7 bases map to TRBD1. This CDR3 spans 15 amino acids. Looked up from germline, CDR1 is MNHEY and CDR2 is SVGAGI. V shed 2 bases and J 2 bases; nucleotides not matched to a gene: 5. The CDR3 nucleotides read TGTGCCAGCAGTTACACGTCGACAGGGAACTATGGCTACACCTTC. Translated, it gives CASSYTSTGNYGYTF.

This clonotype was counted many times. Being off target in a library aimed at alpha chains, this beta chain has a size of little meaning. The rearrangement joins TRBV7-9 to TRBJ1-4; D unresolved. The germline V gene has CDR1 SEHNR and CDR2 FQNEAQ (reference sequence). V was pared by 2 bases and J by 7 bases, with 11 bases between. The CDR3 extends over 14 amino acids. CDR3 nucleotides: TGTGCCAGCAGCTTAAGACACGGTGTTGAAAAACTGTTTTTT. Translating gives CASSLRHGVEKLFF.

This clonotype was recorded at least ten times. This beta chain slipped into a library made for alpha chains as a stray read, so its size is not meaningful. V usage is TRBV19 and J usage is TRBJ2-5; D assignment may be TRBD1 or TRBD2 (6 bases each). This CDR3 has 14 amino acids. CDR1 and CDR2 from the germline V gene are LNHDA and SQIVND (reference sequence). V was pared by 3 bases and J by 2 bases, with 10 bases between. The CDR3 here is CASSMSGAQETQYF. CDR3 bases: TGTGCCAGTAGTATGTCGGGGGCACAAGAGACCCAGTACTTC.

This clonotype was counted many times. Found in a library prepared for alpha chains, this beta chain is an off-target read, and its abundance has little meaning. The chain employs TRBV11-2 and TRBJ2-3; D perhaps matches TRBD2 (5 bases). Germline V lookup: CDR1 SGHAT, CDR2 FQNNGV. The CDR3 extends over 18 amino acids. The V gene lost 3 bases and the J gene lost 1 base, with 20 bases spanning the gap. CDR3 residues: CASSFEGLRAGGTDTQYF. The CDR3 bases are TGTGCCAGCAGCTTCGAAGGACTGAGGGCGGGCGGCACAGATACGCAGTATTTT.

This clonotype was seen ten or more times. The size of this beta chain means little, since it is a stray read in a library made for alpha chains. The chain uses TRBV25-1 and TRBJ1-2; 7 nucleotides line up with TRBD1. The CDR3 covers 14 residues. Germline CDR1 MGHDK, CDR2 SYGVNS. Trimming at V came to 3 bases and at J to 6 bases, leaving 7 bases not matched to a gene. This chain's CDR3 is CASSDSGQAHGYTF. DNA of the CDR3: TGTGCCAGCAGTGACTCCGGACAGGCCCATGGCTACACCTTC.

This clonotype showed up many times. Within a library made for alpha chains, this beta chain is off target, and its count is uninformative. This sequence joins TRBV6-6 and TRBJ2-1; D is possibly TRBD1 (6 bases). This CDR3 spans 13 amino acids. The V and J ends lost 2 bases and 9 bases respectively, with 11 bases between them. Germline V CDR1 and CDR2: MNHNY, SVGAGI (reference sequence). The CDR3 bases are TGTGCCAGCAGTTACACTCAGGGGTCTGAGCAGTTCTTC. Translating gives CASSYTQGSEQFF.

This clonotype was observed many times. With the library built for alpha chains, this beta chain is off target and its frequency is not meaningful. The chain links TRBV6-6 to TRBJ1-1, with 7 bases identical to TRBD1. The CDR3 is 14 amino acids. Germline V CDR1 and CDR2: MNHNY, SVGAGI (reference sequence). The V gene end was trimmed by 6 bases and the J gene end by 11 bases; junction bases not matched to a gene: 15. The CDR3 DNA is TGTGCCAGCAGCCCTAGACAGGGCGGACAAGCGGCTTTCTTT. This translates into CASSPRQGGQAAFF.